One sample yielded the 9 T cell receptor beta chains listed below, sequenced in a study of technical replicates of blood from a few donors. Profiled with immunoSEQ multiplex PCR; TCRdb holds only in-frame clones, not every one. The table has around 53,000 clones, 86% seen once. The sequenced sample was PBMCs. These receptors all stem from a human donor in good health. Some clones in this sample may be carry-over from other donors' samples.

V is TRBV27 and J is TRBJ2-5; 7 nucleotides match TRBD1. Per the germline V gene, CDR1 is MNHEY and CDR2 is SMNVEV (reference sequence). The CDR3 runs 16 residues. Trimming cost V 3 bases and J 2 bases; bases outside gene matches: 9. CDR3 residues: CASSFRRDSRQETQYF. The CDR3 DNA reads as TGTGCCAGCAGTTTCCGCCGGGACAGCAGACAAGAGACCCAGTACTTC.

The chain links TRBV6-1 to TRBJ1-5; D unresolved. The V end was cut by 4 bases, the J end by 0 bases, with 7 bases between. The germline V gene encodes CDR1 MNHNS and CDR2 SASEGT. CDR3 size: 14 residues. The CDR3 nucleotides are TGTGCCAGCAGTGTACGGGGTAGCAATCAGCCCCAGCATTTT. This gives the protein CASSVRGSNQPQHF.

This chain connects TRBV19 to TRBJ1-1; D perhaps matches TRBD1 (5 bases). The CDR3 has 15 amino acids. The germline V and J ends were trimmed by 8 bases and 1 base, with 17 bases remaining between them. The germline gives CDR1 LNHDA, CDR2 SQIVND (reference sequence). Here the CDR3 reads CASQRDGLKNTEAFF. In DNA, the CDR3 is TGTGCCAGTCAGCGGGACGGCTTGAAGAACACTGAAGCTTTCTTT.

The rearrangement links TRBV6-5 to TRBJ1-5; 8 bases are a match to TRBD1. Germline trimming cut 6 bases from V and 7 bases from J; bases unmatched to any gene: 11. Germline-derived CDR1 and CDR2 are MNHEY and SVGAGI. CDR3 length: 15 residues. CDR3 sequence (DNA): TGTGCCAGCAGACCCAACCCCAGGGGGCCACAGCCCCAGCATTTT. As protein: CASRPNPRGPQPQHF.

The chain combines TRBV2 with TRBJ2-7; 9 bases match TRBD2. With V trimmed by 8 bases and J by 0 bases, 17 bases remained unmatched. Germline V gives CDR1 SNHLY, CDR2 FYNNEI. This CDR3 is 18 amino acids long. The CDR3 DNA reads as TGTGCCAGCTCGGACCCGGGAAGGCTAGCGGGAAGCTCCTACGAGCAGTACTTC. Its protein product is CASSDPGRLAGSSYEQYF.

V gene TRBV13 combines with J gene TRBJ2-7; perhaps TRBD2 as D (5 bases). Germline V gene data show CDR1 as PRHDT and CDR2 as FYEKMQ (reference sequence). The CDR3 extends over 14 amino acids. V was clipped by 5 bases and J by 4 bases, with 15 bases between them. The CDR3: CASSPGGLGYEQYF. The CDR3, as DNA: TGTGCCAGCAGCCCAGGCGGGCTGGGTTACGAGCAGTACTTC.

The genes are TRBV4-2 and TRBJ2-5; the D gene is possibly TRBD1 (5 bases). From germline, CDR1 is LGHNA and CDR2 YNFKEQ. V was trimmed by 0 bases and J by 2 bases, leaving 10 bases between them. CDR3 length: 15 residues. The CDR3, as DNA: TGTGCCAGCAGCCAAGATGGGGCCAGGCAAGAGACCCAGTACTTC. It codes for CASSQDGARQETQYF.

The V call is TRBV7-9, the J call TRBJ1-2; D possibly corresponds to TRBD1 (5 bases). The CDR3 sequence is 15 residues long. Trimming removed 3 bases from V and 6 bases from J, with 17 bases in between. Looked up from germline, CDR1 is SEHNR and CDR2 is FQNEAQ (reference sequence). The CDR3 sequence is CASSLQGSGFDGYTF. DNA of the CDR3: TGTGCCAGCAGCTTGCAGGGAAGTGGGTTTGATGGCTACACCTTC.

The CDR3 spells CASGQENTQYF. In DNA, the CDR3 is TGTGCCAGTGGGCAGGAAAATACGCAGTATTTT. The chain employs TRBV2 and TRBJ2-3; D is ambiguous. Germline lookup yields CDR1 SNHLY and CDR2 FYNNEI. V was clipped by 9 bases and J by 7 bases, with 11 bases between them. The CDR3 sequence is 11 residues long.